This TCR beta chain was identified in a study of T cell responses to AZD1222 COVID-19 vaccine. Worth noting for this clone: Its antigen is as yet unknown.

Regarding the study as a whole: Two AZD1222 administrations were followed by greater Spike-specific TCR breadth and depth. The study found vaccine-associated CD4 TCRs spanning spike, dominant at 160-218 and 743-854.

Sequencing was performed with immunoSEQ multiplex PCR; in TCRdb, only in-frame clones are kept and a portion is missing. The sample holds around 200,000 clones; more than 80% are singletons and the top ten take 3.5% to 5%. Sample: peripheral blood, taken on day 0 of AZD1222 vaccination. The TCR was taken from an adult in good health.

CDR3 loop: CACRDFSDQPQHF. The CDR3 coding sequence is TGTGCCTGCCGGGACTTCAGTGATCAGCCCCAGCATTTT. V usage is TRBV2 and J usage is TRBJ1-5; TRBD1 might be the D (5 bases). Per the germline V gene, CDR1 is SNHLY and CDR2 is FYNNEI. The length of the CDR3 is 13 residues. Trimming left V 11 bases short and J 5 bases short, with 16 bases between.